A selection of T cell receptor beta chains follows, all from one sample in a study of blood T cell repertoires in COVID-19. Assay used: immunoSEQ multiplex PCR; TCRdb lists only in-frame clones, some missing. The sample records roughly 100,000 clones, roughly four fifths being singletons. The sequencing sample was made of peripheral blood. The receptor set was obtained from a man aged 40-50 years with active or convalescent COVID-19. The CDR3 runs from the conserved cysteine through the conserved F or W. Each record gives: V gene, D gene, J gene, clone size, CDR3 protein, CDR3 DNA. The D gene is left open where the match is weak. The size of a clone is reported for some rows only, either as once, few or many, or as a class for expanded clones.

v_gene: TRBV7-2; d_gene: .; j_gene: TRBJ2-7; abundance: .; CDR3aa: CASSIAGQSSYEQYF; CDR3nt: TGTGCCAGCAGCATAGCGGGACAGAGCTCCTACGAGCAGTACTTC
v_gene: TRBV15; d_gene: TRBD1; j_gene: TRBJ1-6; abundance: few; CDR3aa: CATSRGQGEGSPLHF; CDR3nt: TGTGCCACCAGCAGAGGACAGGGGGAAGGTTCACCCCTCCACTTT
v_gene: TRBV3-1/TRBV3-2; d_gene: .; j_gene: TRBJ2-7; abundance: many; CDR3aa: CASSQSGSGREQYF; CDR3nt: TGTGCCAGCAGCCAAAGCGGGTCGGGGAGGGAGCAGTACTTC
v_gene: TRBV10-2; d_gene: TRBD2; j_gene: TRBJ2-3; abundance: few; CDR3aa: CASSEGVGRGGITDTQYF; CDR3nt: TGCGCCAGCAGTGAGGGAGTTGGGCGGGGGGGCATCACAGATACGCAGTATTTT
v_gene: TRBV7-8; d_gene: .; j_gene: TRBJ1-4; abundance: .; CDR3aa: CASSSPGLGHEKLFF; CDR3nt: TGTGCCAGCAGCTCACCGGGACTTGGCCACGAAAAACTGTTTTTT
v_gene: TRBV7-2; d_gene: .; j_gene: TRBJ1-1; abundance: .; CDR3aa: CASSQIPAGEAFF; CDR3nt: TGTGCCAGCAGCCAGATACCTGCTGGTGAAGCTTTCTTT
v_gene: TRBV7-8; d_gene: .; j_gene: TRBJ1-1; abundance: .; CDR3aa: CASSFGAGTEAFF; CDR3nt: TGTGCCAGCAGCTTTGGGGCGGGAACTGAAGCTTTCTTT
v_gene: TRBV5-4; d_gene: .; j_gene: TRBJ2-3; abundance: .; CDR3aa: CASSLVQAGSTDTQYF; CDR3nt: TGTGCCAGCAGCTTGGTTCAGGCCGGTAGCACAGATACGCAGTATTTT
v_gene: TRBV3-1/TRBV3-2; d_gene: .; j_gene: TRBJ2-2; abundance: .; CDR3aa: CASSRGAAGELFF; CDR3nt: TGTGCCAGCAGCCGCGGGGCAGCCGGGGAGCTGTTTTTT
v_gene: TRBV25-1; d_gene: TRBD2; j_gene: TRBJ2-3; abundance: .; CDR3aa: CASRGLAGITDTQYF; CDR3nt: TGTGCCAGCAGGGGACTAGCGGGGATCACAGATACGCAGTATTTT
v_gene: TRBV5-6; d_gene: TRBD1; j_gene: TRBJ1-2; abundance: .; CDR3aa: CASSLAAGQINDGYTF; CDR3nt: TGTGCCAGCAGCTTGGCCGCGGGACAGATAAACGATGGCTACACCTTC
v_gene: TRBV3-1/TRBV3-2; d_gene: .; j_gene: TRBJ1-2; abundance: .; CDR3aa: CASRGAGYGYTF; CDR3nt: TGTGCCAGCCGCGGGGCTGGCTATGGCTACACCTTC
v_gene: TRBV14; d_gene: .; j_gene: TRBJ1-4; abundance: .; CDR3aa: CASATGGFNEKLFF; CDR3nt: TGTGCCAGCGCTACGGGGGGTTTTAATGAAAAACTGTTTTTT
v_gene: TRBV9; d_gene: TRBD2; j_gene: TRBJ2-7; abundance: .; CDR3aa: CASSGGLDEQYF; CDR3nt: TGTGCCAGCAGCGGGGGACTAGACGAGCAGTACTTC
v_gene: TRBV18; d_gene: .; j_gene: TRBJ1-1; abundance: .; CDR3aa: CASSPDLNTEAFF; CDR3nt: TGTGCCAGCTCGCCAGACTTGAACACTGAAGCTTTCTTT
v_gene: TRBV6-5; d_gene: .; j_gene: TRBJ2-1; abundance: .; CDR3aa: CASSPALASLNEQFF; CDR3nt: TGTGCCAGCAGCCCAGCGCTAGCGTCCCTCAATGAGCAGTTCTTC
v_gene: TRBV10-1; d_gene: TRBD2; j_gene: TRBJ2-3; abundance: .; CDR3aa: CASSESGGGTDTQYF; CDR3nt: TGCGCCAGCAGTGAGTCCGGCGGGGGAACAGATACGCAGTATTTT
v_gene: TRBV7-6; d_gene: TRBD2; j_gene: TRBJ2-5; abundance: .; CDR3aa: CASSLGGVLAGGETQYF; CDR3nt: TGTGCCAGCAGCTTAGGAGGCGTACTAGCGGGGGGTGAGACCCAGTACTTC
v_gene: TRBV18; d_gene: .; j_gene: TRBJ1-2; abundance: .; CDR3aa: CASSPSDRFYGYTF; CDR3nt: TGTGCCAGCTCACCTTCGGACAGATTCTATGGCTACACCTTC
v_gene: TRBV2; d_gene: .; j_gene: TRBJ1-5; abundance: once; CDR3aa: CASTQDYSNQPQHF; CDR3nt: TGTGCCAGCACGCAGGATTATAGCAATCAGCCCCAGCATTTT
v_gene: TRBV5-1; d_gene: TRBD2; j_gene: TRBJ2-5; abundance: .; CDR3aa: CASSQTTSGGVETQYF; CDR3nt: TGCGCCAGCAGCCAAACTACTAGCGGGGGTGTAGAGACCCAGTACTTC
v_gene: TRBV9; d_gene: .; j_gene: TRBJ2-7; abundance: .; CDR3aa: CASSAHRGGSYEQYF; CDR3nt: TGTGCCAGCAGCGCCCACAGGGGGGGATCCTACGAGCAGTACTTC
v_gene: TRBV11-2; d_gene: TRBD1; j_gene: TRBJ1-1; abundance: few; CDR3aa: CASSLRQGATEAFF; CDR3nt: TGTGCCAGCAGCCTTAGACAGGGGGCGACTGAAGCTTTCTTT
v_gene: TRBV7-3; d_gene: .; j_gene: TRBJ1-3; abundance: few; CDR3aa: CASSRTQGDTIYF; CDR3nt: TGTGCCAGCAGCCGGACCCAGGGTGACACCATATATTTT
v_gene: TRBV5-1; d_gene: .; j_gene: TRBJ2-5; abundance: few; CDR3aa: CASSLYRAAEAQQTQYF; CDR3nt: TGCGCCAGCAGCTTATACAGGGCAGCGGAAGCACAACAGACCCAGTACTTC
v_gene: TRBV5-4; d_gene: .; j_gene: TRBJ1-2; abundance: .; CDR3aa: CASSLVQGWYGYTF; CDR3nt: TGTGCCAGCAGCTTGGTGCAGGGTTGGTATGGCTACACCTTC
v_gene: TRBV30; d_gene: TRBD2; j_gene: TRBJ2-3; abundance: .; CDR3aa: CAWRLAGSTDTQYF; CDR3nt: TGTGCCTGGAGGCTAGCGGGGAGCACAGATACGCAGTATTTT
v_gene: TRBV4-2; d_gene: TRBD1; j_gene: TRBJ1-3; abundance: .; CDR3aa: CASSPLDREGNTIYF; CDR3nt: TGTGCCAGCAGCCCCTTGGACAGGGAAGGAAACACCATATATTTT
v_gene: TRBV7-9; d_gene: .; j_gene: TRBJ2-7; abundance: .; CDR3aa: CASSSVYEQYF; CDR3nt: TGTGCCAGCAGCTCCGTCTACGAGCAGTACTTC
v_gene: TRBV19; d_gene: TRBD1; j_gene: TRBJ1-2; abundance: .; CDR3aa: CASGTGGSYGYTF; CDR3nt: TGTGCCAGCGGTACAGGGGGCAGCTATGGCTACACCTTC
v_gene: TRBV6-5; d_gene: TRBD1; j_gene: TRBJ1-2; abundance: .; CDR3aa: CASSYRQGYYGYTF; CDR3nt: TGTGCCAGCAGTTACCGACAGGGCTACTATGGCTACACCTTC
v_gene: TRBV6-5; d_gene: .; j_gene: TRBJ1-3; abundance: .; CDR3aa: CASSYSGGIGNTIYF; CDR3nt: TGTGCCAGCAGTTACTCGGGAGGTATTGGAAACACCATATATTTT
v_gene: TRBV29-1; d_gene: .; j_gene: TRBJ1-2; abundance: .; CDR3aa: CSAADTPGYTF; CDR3nt: TGCAGCGCCGCCGACACCCCTGGCTACACCTTC
v_gene: TRBV5-6; d_gene: .; j_gene: TRBJ1-3; abundance: .; CDR3aa: CASRGVGNTIYF; CDR3nt: TGTGCCAGCAGAGGGGTTGGAAACACCATATATTTT
v_gene: TRBV11-2; d_gene: TRBD1; j_gene: TRBJ1-6; abundance: .; CDR3aa: CASSIGQGNSPLHF; CDR3nt: TGTGCCAGCAGCATAGGACAGGGTAATTCACCCCTCCACTTT
v_gene: TRBV7-9; d_gene: .; j_gene: TRBJ2-7; abundance: .; CDR3aa: CASSADGAYEQYF; CDR3nt: TGTGCCAGCAGCGCGGACGGGGCCTACGAGCAGTACTTC
v_gene: TRBV7-2; d_gene: .; j_gene: TRBJ2-3; abundance: .; CDR3aa: CASSFSRGSTDTQYF; CDR3nt: TGTGCCAGCAGCTTTAGCAGGGGCTCCACAGATACGCAGTATTTT
v_gene: TRBV18; d_gene: .; j_gene: TRBJ2-1; abundance: many; CDR3aa: CASSPGNSGILYNEQFF; CDR3nt: TGTGCCAGCTCACCAGGTAATTCAGGGATTCTCTACAATGAGCAGTTCTTC
v_gene: TRBV7-9; d_gene: .; j_gene: TRBJ2-3; abundance: once; CDR3aa: CASSLGGPTWDTQYF; CDR3nt: TGTGCCAGCAGCTTAGGTGGGCCAACGTGGGATACGCAGTATTTT
v_gene: TRBV6-5; d_gene: .; j_gene: TRBJ1-2; abundance: .; CDR3aa: CAGSPPPPSNYGYTF; CDR3nt: TGTGCCGGCAGTCCTCCCCCCCCTTCTAACTATGGCTACACCTTC
v_gene: TRBV19; d_gene: TRBD2; j_gene: TRBJ2-7; abundance: .; CDR3aa: CASSLAGGVLYEQYF; CDR3nt: TGTGCCAGTAGTTTAGCGGGGGGAGTGCTATACGAGCAGTACTTC
v_gene: TRBV2; d_gene: .; j_gene: TRBJ1-5; abundance: .; CDR3aa: CASTTNNQPQHF; CDR3nt: TGTGCCAGCACTACGAACAATCAGCCCCAGCATTTT
v_gene: TRBV19; d_gene: TRBD1; j_gene: TRBJ1-5; abundance: .; CDR3aa: CASRGTGLGVAQHF; CDR3nt: TGTGCCAGTAGGGGGACAGGCCTCGGGGTTGCCCAGCATTTT
v_gene: TRBV7-3; d_gene: .; j_gene: TRBJ2-1; abundance: .; CDR3aa: CASSLMGWTANEQFF; CDR3nt: TGTGCCAGCAGCTTAATGGGATGGACAGCCAATGAGCAGTTCTTC
v_gene: TRBV5-1; d_gene: TRBD2; j_gene: TRBJ2-5; abundance: .; CDR3aa: CASSPGTSGPTHTQYF; CDR3nt: TGCGCCAGCAGTCCCGGGACTAGCGGGCCAACCCATACCCAGTACTTC
v_gene: TRBV7-2; d_gene: .; j_gene: TRBJ1-5; abundance: .; CDR3aa: CASSLAGYSNQPQHF; CDR3nt: TGTGCCAGCAGCTTAGCCGGGTATAGCAATCAGCCCCAGCATTTT
v_gene: TRBV19; d_gene: TRBD1; j_gene: TRBJ2-5; abundance: .; CDR3aa: CASSTERTGLETQYF; CDR3nt: TGTGCCAGTAGTACAGAGAGGACAGGGCTGGAGACCCAGTACTTC
v_gene: TRBV7-2; d_gene: .; j_gene: TRBJ1-3; abundance: .; CDR3aa: CASSLGLGGGKNTIYF; CDR3nt: TGTGCCAGCAGCTTGGGATTAGGGGGGGGTAAAAACACCATATATTTT
v_gene: TRBV19; d_gene: .; j_gene: TRBJ1-2; abundance: once; CDR3aa: CASSIGGRPTHGYTF; CDR3nt: TGTGCCAGTAGTATAGGCGGCCGTCCAACACATGGCTACACCTTC
v_gene: TRBV10-1; d_gene: TRBD1; j_gene: TRBJ1-1; abundance: once; CDR3aa: CASSPDRGLEAFF; CDR3nt: TGCGCCAGCAGTCCCGACAGGGGGCTTGAAGCTTTCTTT
v_gene: TRBV4-1; d_gene: .; j_gene: TRBJ1-5; abundance: .; CDR3aa: CASSQDVASTGGSNQPQHF; CDR3nt: TGCGCCAGCAGCCAAGATGTCGCGTCTACCGGGGGTAGCAATCAGCCCCAGCATTTT
v_gene: TRBV18; d_gene: .; j_gene: TRBJ2-2; abundance: .; CDR3aa: CASSQLQTVNTGELFF; CDR3nt: TGTGCCAGCTCACAACTACAGACAGTGAACACCGGGGAGCTGTTTTTT
v_gene: TRBV12-5; d_gene: TRBD2; j_gene: TRBJ2-1; abundance: .; CDR3aa: CASGTGLAVSSSYNEQFF; CDR3nt: TGTGCTAGTGGAACGGGACTAGCGGTTTCAAGCTCCTACAATGAGCAGTTCTTC
v_gene: TRBV3-1/TRBV3-2; d_gene: TRBD2; j_gene: TRBJ2-7; abundance: .; CDR3aa: CASSLNLLAGAAYEQYF; CDR3nt: TGTGCCAGCAGCCTGAACCTACTAGCGGGGGCTGCCTACGAGCAGTACTTC
v_gene: TRBV5-1; d_gene: .; j_gene: TRBJ1-1; abundance: few; CDR3aa: CASSLNSGTEAFF; CDR3nt: TGCGCCAGCAGCCTAAATTCGGGGACTGAAGCTTTCTTT
v_gene: TRBV2; d_gene: TRBD1; j_gene: TRBJ2-5; abundance: .; CDR3aa: CASSGTAQETQYF; CDR3nt: TGTGCCAGCAGCGGGACAGCCCAAGAGACCCAGTACTTC